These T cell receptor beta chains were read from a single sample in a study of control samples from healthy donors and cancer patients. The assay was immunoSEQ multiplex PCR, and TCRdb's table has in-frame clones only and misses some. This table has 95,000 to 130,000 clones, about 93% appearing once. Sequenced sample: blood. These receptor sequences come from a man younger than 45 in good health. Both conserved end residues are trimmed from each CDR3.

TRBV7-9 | ASSFPGQGTSGEKLF
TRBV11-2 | ASSSDRANTGELF
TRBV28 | ASSLLQAYEQY
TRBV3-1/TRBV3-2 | ASSLSHRAEGANGYT
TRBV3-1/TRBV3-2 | ASSDPVGYT
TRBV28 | ASSLKLGGGGPYNEQF
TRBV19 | ASSDLGQGIYYNEQF
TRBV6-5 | ASSPDRGNQPQH
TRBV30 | AWSREANINTIY
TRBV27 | ASSLRGVGGYT
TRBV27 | ASKTGLAGGETQY
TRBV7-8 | ASSLRGEFEGEGVGELF
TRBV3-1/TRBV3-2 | ASSQEGGFGTGGFNEQF
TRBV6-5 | ASSYSGANQPQH
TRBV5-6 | ASSSDGGYNSPLH
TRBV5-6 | ASSLAGGVDYGYT
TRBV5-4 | ASSLAPGEQF
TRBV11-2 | ASSLGGSRPWEY
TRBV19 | ASSFWSETNEKLF
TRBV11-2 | ASSPRSDGDTQY
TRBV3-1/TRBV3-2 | ASRSGGGDTQY
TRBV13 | ASSLAGAGETQY
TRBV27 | ASSLVGGVGTEAF
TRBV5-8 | ASSYRTPGNTIY
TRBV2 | ASKAGSGTDTQY
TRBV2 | ASSGQGGGSYGYT
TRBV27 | ASVGGTEAF
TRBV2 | ASSELVGDADQPQH
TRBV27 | ASSFQAGNYGYT
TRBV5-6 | ASSFGQVVRNEQF
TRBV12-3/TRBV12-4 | ASQRQGRPEAF
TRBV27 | ASSLSRRMGGAYGYT
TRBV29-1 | SVKYTGGVSSPLH
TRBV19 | ASSITTSGDTQY
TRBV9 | ASSLGQSYEQY
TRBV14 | ASMRGSEQF
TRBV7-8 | ASSYGLAGAVPSYNEQF
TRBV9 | ASSATLSDEQF
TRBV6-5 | ASSPPGHRYGYT
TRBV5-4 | ASSSLDRLNTEAF
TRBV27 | ASSFTARGNEQF
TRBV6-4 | ASSGRTNTGELF
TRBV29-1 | SVEVGLGYGYT
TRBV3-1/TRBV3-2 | ASSHRQVQGYGYT
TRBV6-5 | ASSYSIPYNNQPQH
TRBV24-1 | ATRGTGENTEAF
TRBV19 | ASTRGGAMGAGELF
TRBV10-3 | AISESTRGSLNYGYT